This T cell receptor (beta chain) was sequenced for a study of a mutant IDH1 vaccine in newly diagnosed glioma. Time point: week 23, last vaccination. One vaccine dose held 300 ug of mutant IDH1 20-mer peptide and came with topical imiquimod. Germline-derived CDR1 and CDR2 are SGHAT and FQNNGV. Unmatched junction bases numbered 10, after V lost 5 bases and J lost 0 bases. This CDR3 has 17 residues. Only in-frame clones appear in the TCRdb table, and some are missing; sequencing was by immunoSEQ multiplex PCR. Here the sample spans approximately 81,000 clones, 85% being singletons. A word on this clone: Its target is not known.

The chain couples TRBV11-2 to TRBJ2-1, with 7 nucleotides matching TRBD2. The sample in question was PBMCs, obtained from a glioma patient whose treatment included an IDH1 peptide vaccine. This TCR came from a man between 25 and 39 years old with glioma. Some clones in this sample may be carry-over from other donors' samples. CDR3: CASSPHLSSGSYNEQFF. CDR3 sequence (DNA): TGTGCCAGCAGCCCCCATTTGTCTAGCGGCTCCTACAATGAGCAGTTCTTC.